The entry below describes one T cell receptor beta chain. Its specificity is not known. The sample belongs to a study of T-cell reconstitution after alpha-beta-depleted transplantation in children. This CDR3 region has 16 residues. The V gene's germline CDR1 is SQVTM and CDR2 ANQGSEA. V lost 3 bases, J lost 9 bases, and 13 bases stayed unmatched. During its preparation, the TCRbeta library received unique molecular identifiers. Using its own MiXCR run on the PCR reads, TCRdb lists one record per CDR3 protein. Among roughly 50,000 distinct CDR3 sequences listed, 35% to 55% were seen once. Study-wide results and caveats: T cells produced anew were the main source of T-cell counts and diversity one year after transplant. Reports say that about two months after transplant, the alpha-beta T cells came out of several hundred graft clones that had expanded. Surviving recipient T cells and intrathymic progenitors accounted for some patients' high TCRbeta diversity at day 60.

Material: PBMCs, mostly from graft donor cells, obtained 360 days after TCRalphabeta/CD19-depleted stem cell transplant. The chain employs TRBV29-1 and TRBJ2-1, with 11 bases lining up with TRBD2. The receptor was isolated from a male patient aged 5 to 17 who had a stem cell transplant for acute lymphoblastic leukemia, so the T cells may come from the graft donor. The CDR3 DNA reads as TGCAGCGTTGAGAGGGCTAGCGGGAGGTTAGGGGGTGAGCAGTTCTTC. Its translation: CSVERASGRLGGEQFF.